The entry below describes one TCR beta chain. Authors' processing steps: Estimates of nucleated cell counts were drawn from the amplification of reference gene primers. This table comes from immunoSEQ multiplex PCR, and its TCRdb copy is limited to in-frame clones, with some not included. V and J calls and clone size come straight from that table; D and trimming were deduced from the DNA. Among about 89,000 clones, more than 70% were seen once, and the ten largest hold approximately 0.45%. The source of the sample is a study of blood T cell repertoires in COVID-19. Study context: The United States, Italy and Spain supplied acute and convalescent COVID-19 samples. Sources were T cells, B-cell-depleted T cells, or PBMCs; the material itself was cDNA or gDNA.

V was clipped by 5 bases and J by 8 bases, with 13 bases between them. CDR3 size: 13 residues. Germline-derived CDR1 and CDR2 are ENHRY and SYGVKD. The chain joins TRBV10-3 to TRBJ1-5; TRBD1 might be the D (6 bases). Sample: peripheral blood. The receptor comes from a man in his 60s with acute or convalescent COVID-19. This CDR3 reads CAISLGGPEPQHF. The CDR3 nucleotides read TGTGCCATCAGTCTGGGGGGGCCGGAGCCCCAGCATTTT.